Listed below are T cell receptor beta chains from one sample, sequenced in a study of human T cells and chemical hapten exposure. TCRdb reprocessed the RACE reads via MiXCR and lists one record per CDR3 protein. This sample has some 110,000 distinct CDR3 sequences, with about 10% found just once. This specimen consisted of whole blood, obtained in connection with sensitization to the hapten diphenylcyclopropenone (DPC). These receptors originate from a woman aged 45-59 years with alopecia areata. Some clones in this sample may be carry-over from other donors' samples. The CDR3 runs from the conserved cysteine through the conserved F or W. A D gene is named only where the DNA matches it firmly. Size values are once, few and many counts, or a class for expanded clones, and some rows have none.

v_call,d_call,clone_size,j_call,cdr3_nt,cdr3_aa
TRBV6-1,NA,few,TRBJ2-3,TGTGCCAGCACCCTTTCGGGGGGCGACTCTTTTGCTTGGCAGTATTTT,CASTLSGGDSFAWQYF
TRBV5-5,NA,NA,TRBJ2-7,TGTGCCAGCAGCTTACAGGGATCGAGGGTCTACGAGCAGTACTTC,CASSLQGSRVYEQYF
TRBV7-9,NA,many,TRBJ2-1,TGTGCCAGCAGTCCCGGGGTAGCCGATGAGCAGTTCTTC,CASSPGVADEQFF
TRBV15,NA,NA,TRBJ1-1,TGTGCCACCAGCAGAGTAGTCGGGTGGAAGAACACTGAAGCTTTCTTT,CATSRVVGWKNTEAFF
TRBV7-2,TRBD2,NA,TRBJ2-2,TGTGCCAGCAGCTTAGTTCTAGCGGGGGCCCGGGGTGCCACCGGGGAGCTGTTTTTT,CASSLVLAGARGATGELFF
TRBV20-1,TRBD1,many,TRBJ2-2,TGCAGTGCTAGACAGGGGGCGTCGTCCGGGGAGCTGTTTTTT,CSARQGASSGELFF
TRBV7-2,NA,few,TRBJ2-7,TGTGCCAGCAGCCTCAGCGGAGGTGGACCCTACGAGCAGTACTTC,CASSLSGGGPYEQYF
TRBV20-1,NA,few,TRBJ1-2,TGCAGTGCTAGGATCCCGGTTGGCTACACCTTC,CSARIPVGYTF
TRBV5-5,NA,few,TRBJ1-5,TGTGCCAGCAGCTTGGTCGCCGGGGGGCCAGGGGCCCAGCATTTT,CASSLVAGGPGAQHF
TRBV2,NA,NA,TRBJ1-4,TGTGCCAGCAGTGTTTCCCGGACAGCTGAAAAACTGTTTTTT,CASSVSRTAEKLFF
TRBV12-3/TRBV12-4,NA,NA,TRBJ1-2,TGTGCCAGCACCCCCGCAGCGGTAGGAGGCTACACCTTC,CASTPAAVGGYTF
TRBV2,TRBD1,few,TRBJ1-5,TGTGCCAGCAACCGGGAACAGGGGGCTTTTGATGGCAATCAGCCCCAGCATTTT,CASNREQGAFDGNQPQHF
TRBV12-3/TRBV12-4,TRBD1,NA,TRBJ2-3,TGTGCCAGCAGCATCGGGGACAGGGCCACAGATACGCAGTATTTT,CASSIGDRATDTQYF
TRBV27,NA,NA,TRBJ2-1,TGTGCCACGAGCTCCTACAATGAGCAGTTCTTC,CATSSYNEQFF
TRBV12-3/TRBV12-4,NA,NA,TRBJ2-1,TGTGCCAGCAGCCCGATGACGGGGACGAATGAGCAGTTCTTC,CASSPMTGTNEQFF
TRBV28,NA,NA,TRBJ2-5,TGTGCCAGCACACAGGGGGGAGGGTACCAAGAGACCCAGTACTTC,CASTQGGGYQETQYF
TRBV5-6,TRBD1,NA,TRBJ2-7,TGTGCCAGCAGGCCCGGACAGGGGTCAGTGTACGAGCAGTACTTC,CASRPGQGSVYEQYF
TRBV6-1,NA,few,TRBJ1-1,TGTGCCAGCCCCGGGCCCCGAGGGACTGAAGCTTTCTTT,CASPGPRGTEAFF
TRBV27,NA,few,TRBJ1-2,TGTGCCAGCAGTTCCAGTCCGGGAGCGTTGGAAGGCTACACCTTC,CASSSSPGALEGYTF
TRBV20-1,NA,many,TRBJ2-2,TGCAGTGCTAGGGTGGACGGGGAGCTGTTTTTT,CSARVDGELFF
TRBV12-3/TRBV12-4,NA,NA,TRBJ1-1,TGTGCCAGCGGGGGGGCCCCCCTACAAGCTTTCTTT,CASGGAPLQAFF
TRBV2,NA,many,TRBJ1-2,TGTGCCAGCAGTGAAGGACAGGTTTATGGCTACACCTTC,CASSEGQVYGYTF
TRBV6-2/TRBV6-3,NA,few,TRBJ1-5,TGTGCCAGCAGTCGAAATAGCAATCAGCCCCAGCATTTT,CASSRNSNQPQHF
TRBV7-2,NA,many,TRBJ2-5,TGTGCCAGCAGCTTAGTTGGCGGCCAAGAGACCCAGTACTTC,CASSLVGGQETQYF
TRBV29-1,NA,few,TRBJ1-1,TGCAGCGTCCGAACCAGGGGCACTGAAGCTTTCTTT,CSVRTRGTEAFF
TRBV4-3,NA,NA,TRBJ2-1,TGCGCCAGCAGCCAAGATAAAGGCGGTTTCTACAATGAGCAGTTCTTC,CASSQDKGGFYNEQFF
TRBV12-3/TRBV12-4,TRBD1,NA,TRBJ1-4,TGTGCCAGCGCTCGGGGACAGCAACTGTTTTTT,CASARGQQLFF
TRBV28,TRBD2,NA,TRBJ2-1,TGTGCCAGCAGACCCCTAGCGGGAGAGGGGGATGAGCAGTTCTTC,CASRPLAGEGDEQFF
TRBV6-1,NA,few,TRBJ2-3,TGTGCCAGCAGGCCAACTAGCAGCACAGATACGCAGTATTTT,CASRPTSSTDTQYF
TRBV5-1,TRBD1,NA,TRBJ2-3,TGCGCCAGCAGCTTGGGAGCAGGGGGCCACACAGATACGCAGTATTTT,CASSLGAGGHTDTQYF
TRBV20-1,TRBD1,NA,TRBJ1-2,TGCAGTGCTAGAGATTTCGGCGGACAGGGTCAAGGCTACACCTTC,CSARDFGGQGQGYTF
TRBV12-3/TRBV12-4,NA,many,TRBJ1-5,TGTGCCAGCAGTTTAGGTCAGGACAATCAGCCCCAGCATTTT,CASSLGQDNQPQHF
TRBV20-1,NA,many,TRBJ2-3,TGCAGTGCGGGTTCTACGCAGTATTTT,CSAGSTQYF
TRBV10-3,NA,few,TRBJ2-3,TGTGCCATCCGAAGCACAGATACGCAGTATTTT,CAIRSTDTQYF
TRBV4-3,NA,many,TRBJ2-7,TGCGCCAGCAGCCAAGACGCAGGGGATTTGAGGGAGCAGTACTTC,CASSQDAGDLREQYF
TRBV2,TRBD1,NA,TRBJ2-5,TGTGCCAGCCACGAAAGGACAGGGAAAGAGACCCAGTACTTC,CASHERTGKETQYF
TRBV25-1,TRBD2,NA,TRBJ2-7,TGTGCCAGCAGTTCACCCAGACTAGCGGGAGGTCGGAACTACGAGCAGTACTTC,CASSSPRLAGGRNYEQYF
TRBV25-1,NA,many,TRBJ2-7,TGTGCCACCCAGGGGGGTGGCTACGAGCAGTACTTC,CATQGGGYEQYF
TRBV5-1,TRBD2,few,TRBJ2-5,TGCGCCAGCAATCCTAGCGGGGTTCAAGAGACCCAGTACTTC,CASNPSGVQETQYF
TRBV12-5,TRBD1,many,TRBJ1-1,TGTGCTAGTGGTCCCTCATCCCTCACAGGGGGCAAGGGGATTAACACTGAAGCTTTCTTT,CASGPSSLTGGKGINTEAFF
TRBV7-2,NA,few,TRBJ2-3,TGTGCCAGCAGCTTAGCGACGGAGAGCACGCAGTATTTT,CASSLATESTQYF
TRBV2,TRBD2,NA,TRBJ2-1,TGTGCCAGCAGTAAGGCCGGGGGGTTAGGTGAGCAGTTCTTC,CASSKAGGLGEQFF
TRBV5-1,NA,NA,TRBJ1-1,TGCGCCAGCAGCTTGGTCAGCGGCACTGAAGCTTTCTTT,CASSLVSGTEAFF